A single T cell receptor (beta chain) is shown here with its context. Its cognate antigen has yet to be identified. No clone much larger than this one lies a single base away; base qualities are absent. The 40 or so donors, aged about 6 to 100 years, were systemically healthy Caucasian individuals from Russia. Each donor gave 8 to 10 milliliters of peripheral blood, drawn into EDTA-treated Vacutainer tubes. Ficoll-Paque density-gradient centrifugation was used to isolate PBMCs, with at least 6 million obtained per sample. Trizol reagent was used to extract total RNA from the PBMCs, yielding at least 5.5 micrograms per sample. The percentages of naive CD45RAhigh/CD27high T cells were determined by flow cytometry on a PBMC aliquot from every donor. Libraries were made using 5' RACE. The sequencer listed for this sample is Illumina HiSeq 2500. The second PCR ran for roughly 7 to 11 cycles and used a J-beta primer mix along with a sample-barcoded 5' primer. Each TCR beta cDNA molecule received a unique molecular identifier from a template-switch 5' adaptor carrying 12 random nucleotides. Each sample yielded at least 3 million CDR3-containing paired-end reads. All of the RNA was converted into first-strand cDNA using the Mint cDNA synthesis kit, with a TRBC-specific oligonucleotide serving as the primer. Following uracil-DNA glycosylase treatment, all cDNA underwent a first 18-cycle PCR with the universal primers M1SS and BC2_uni_R. For the original study's pipeline: Each sample was normalized by randomly selecting 1 million high-quality reads, each carrying a distinct molecular identifier. Reads with shared molecular identifiers were discarded instead of being binned into consensus sequences. MiTCR, set to a Q25 quality threshold and the strictest error-elimination algorithm, was used for CDR3 identification, clonotype clustering and error correction. Lower-bound total TCR beta diversity was estimated with a nonparametric unseen species model using Euler transformation. Through fastp at Q25 and MiXCR, TCRdb rebuilt clones from the public reads, retaining in-frame beta chains. When rows share a CDR3 protein, they turn into one entry using the most common DNA and genes. Here the V and J calls rest on TCRdb's processing, not on the authors' analysis. This sample has 450,000 to 600,000 distinct CDR3 sequences in its table, and approximately 26% of those were observed once. Roughly 3.5% of the sample goes to the ten largest clones.

The record originates from a study of blood T cells in healthy people across ages (dated by TCRdb to the mid-2010s). Notes on the research overall: Template switching captured roughly one uniquely barcoded TCR beta cDNA molecule per two T cells in model experiments. The donors were divided into four age groups: young (average about 15 years), middle-aged (approximately 42), aged (62) and long-lived (about 84). For two donors (one aged 18 to 30 and one aged 80 or older), the study analyzed two additional independent replicas of 1 million unique cDNA reads from the same blood draw. Age-related changes in TCR beta repertoire diversity were measured in the study by deep sequencing normalized with unique cDNA molecular identifiers. The study at large found these results: Bulk unsorted PBMC profiling prevented conclusive comparison of naive and antigen-experienced compartments. The long-lived group showed more naive CD4+ T cells, fewer expanded clones and increased TCR diversity than the aged group, suggesting age selection. Observed TCR beta diversity per million T cells fell roughly linearly with age, and a significant reduction was already apparent by age roughly 40. A strong correlation was found between observed TCR beta diversity and the percentage of naive T cells measured by flow cytometry. The CMV infection status of donors was not known, potentially confounding age-related changes in expanded clonotypes. Estimates of total diversity based on one million sequenced T cells were considered lower bounds and underestimates.

From the germline V gene, CDR1 is SGHVS and CDR2 is FQNEAQ. Ends trimmed: V by 3 bases, J by 6 bases; bases unmatched to a gene: 10. CDR3 length: 16 amino acids, cysteine to phenylalanine. Just CDR3 DNA is preserved here, 48 bases in frame from base 1. In addition, the sample was reused for a study of T cells of mothers and their children. The second study's paper adds: The donors were nine systemically healthy Caucasian individuals, made up of three mothers and their six children. cDNA synthesis used all of the extracted RNA, with roughly 1.5 ug of RNA in each 15 ul reaction. In the second PCR, sample barcodes and 2-4 random nucleotides were introduced via the M1S primer. Over 8 million TCR beta CDR3 reads came from each mother, compared with several million reads from each child. Thymic selection similarly shapes TCR recombination output in related and unrelated pairs, with minor effect from inherited differences. Normalized repertoire overlap was always found to be slightly, but never significantly, higher in related mother-child pairs than in unrelated mother-child pairs. Persistent microchimeric T cell clones were not detected, at a sensitivity of approximately 100 clones per million clonotypes. Deep NGS was used in the study to compare the TCR beta repertoires of mothers and children and to look for features that separate related mother-child pairs from unrelated individuals. On average, the children were about 10 +/- 4 years old, while the mothers were 40 +/- 4 years old. After adapter ligation with NEBNext reagents, the libraries were sequenced on Illumina HiSeq 2000 with 100+100 nt paired-end reads. Mother and child libraries were prepared a month apart and sequenced in separate runs to prevent cross-contamination. Between about 500,000 and 2,100,000 distinct TCR beta clonotypes were identified per donor. Naive TCR beta clonotypes were estimated from low-frequency clonotypes matched to each donor's FACS-determined naive share, without sorting.

This clonotype was sampled from a boy aged 2 to 10 in good health. The chain uses TRBV7-8 and TRBJ2-5, and TRBD1 aligns with 10 junction nucleotides. The specimen was blood. The encoded CDR3 is CASSFHGTGAWKTQYF. The nucleotide sequence is given as TGTGCCAGCAGCTTCCACGGGACAGGGGCTTGGAAGACCCAGTACTTC. The full variable domain, with segments outside the CDR3 supplied by the reference TRBV7-8 and TRBJ2-5 proteins, appears as GAGVSQSPRYKVAKRGQDVALRCDPISGHVSLFWYQQALGQGPEFLTYFQNEAQLDKSGLPSDRFFAERPEGSVSTLKIQRTQQEDSAVYLCASSFHGTGAWKTQYFGPGTRLLVL.